The T cell receptor (beta chain) described here comes from a study of blood T cell repertoires in COVID-19 (TCRdb year 2020). Regarding the research as a whole: The collaborator samples originated in the United States, Italy and Spain and spanned the acute and convalescent phases of COVID-19. The prospective study material was composed of cDNA or gDNA derived from T cells, B-cell-depleted T cells, or PBMCs. The dataset comprised deeply sampled blood TCRbeta repertoires from subjects exposed to, actively infected with, or recovered from COVID-19. Samples came from the ongoing ImmuneRACE study (first 160 participants) plus 1,254 subjects from 6 global collaborators. HLA class I and class II types, where available, came from metadata supplied by the sample provider rather than from assay-based typing. The repertoires were made available in a free public database intended to serve as a resource for research on the immune response to SARS-CoV-2. Nearly every sample came with metadata listing a de-identified subject ID, COVID-19 status, age in years and sex. Overall results and qualifications from the work: The amount of clinical and demographic metadata varied by source and participant and was provided uncurated.

Participants in the prospective study were enrolled through a virtual design, were aged roughly 18 to 95 years, and lived in approximately 24 United States geographic areas. In the prospective study, cohorts were assigned on the basis of participant-reported clinical history obtained from a screening survey and a study questionnaire. Mobile phlebotomists in the prospective study collected whole blood, serum and a nasopharyngeal or oropharyngeal swab from every participant. Additional blood draws and questionnaires over a 2-month period could optionally be provided by prospective study participants. Before DNA extraction, blood samples from the prospective study were shipped at room temperature or frozen. On this clone: It lacks a known antigen. No per-base quality is available; no much larger clone lies one base away.

Deletion took 2 bases off V and 1 base off J, with a span of 8 bases between the germline ends. CDR1 and CDR2, looked up from the germline V gene, are KGHSH and LQKENI. From cysteine to phenylalanine, the CDR3 is 15 amino acids long. The read is trimmed to its CDR3 DNA, 45 bases read in frame from base 1. TCRbeta CDR3 regions were amplified from genomic DNA using the immunoSEQ Assay, a bias-controlled multiplex PCR. Per the source publication's procedure: The number of nucleated cells in each sample was estimated from the amplification of reference gene primers within the assay. To quantify the absolute abundance of each unique TCRbeta CDR3 rearrangement, sequence reads were collapsed and filtered. Productive Simpson clonality was computed per sample as the square root of Simpson's diversity index over productive rearrangements. TCRdb limited this immuneACCESS table to in-frame rearrangements with V and J called. A share of clones is missing; checked studies link under half to unresolved V genes, and the rest is unexplained. V, J and clone size reflect that table, while D and trimming were determined from the DNA. This sample holds over 300,000 clones; 88% were observed only once. Clones ranked in the top ten supply around 0.95% of the sample.

Sequenced sample: PBMCs or T cells enriched from blood (not recorded which). The sequence was obtained from a woman aged 25 to 39 with acute COVID-19. The V gene is TRBV18 and the J gene is TRBJ2-2; there is no confident call for the D gene. The bases read TGTGCCAGCTCACCATCACGGTTGAACACCGGGGAGCTGTTTTTT. It codes for CASSPSRLNTGELFF. Joined to the reference TRBV18 and TRBJ2-2 proteins, this CDR3 gives the full variable domain: NAGVMQNPRHLVRRRGQEARLRCSPMKGHSHVYWYRQLPEEGLKFMVYLQKENIIDESGMPKERFSAEFPKEGPSILRIQQVVRGDSAAYFCASSPSRLNTGELFFGEGSRLTVL.